The present T cell receptor (beta chain) was sequenced within a study of CD8+ T cells in alopecia areata. Overall study findings and caveats: One nonresponder makes the tie between baseline CD8+ expansion and response uncertain.

Treatment: oral pan-JAK inhibitor, 5-10 mg twice daily. PBMCs, the starting material, were the source of sorted CD4+ and CD8+ T cells. In this sample, this clone turned up a few times. The antigen is undetermined. The same CDR3 can be traced to other DNA sequences in this sample. Germline V CDR1 and CDR2: SQVTM, ANQGSEA. CDR3 length: 12 residues. V gave up 1 base and J gave up 4 bases, with 2 bases separating them. The sequencing template was cDNA reverse transcribed from extracted RNA. Clones were read by immunoSEQ multiplex PCR, and TCRdb kept only the in-frame ones, dropping some. Of about 210,000 clones listed, under 75% are singletons.

The material sequenced was CD4+ T cells sorted from blood, taken at week 4, from a patient treated with tofacitinib. The TCR sequence derives from a human donor with alopecia areata. The rearrangement links TRBV29-1 to TRBJ2-6; D call uncertain. In DNA form, the CDR3 reads TGCAGCGTTGAAGTCGGGGCCAACGTCCTGACTTTC. Protein sequence: CSVEVGANVLTF.